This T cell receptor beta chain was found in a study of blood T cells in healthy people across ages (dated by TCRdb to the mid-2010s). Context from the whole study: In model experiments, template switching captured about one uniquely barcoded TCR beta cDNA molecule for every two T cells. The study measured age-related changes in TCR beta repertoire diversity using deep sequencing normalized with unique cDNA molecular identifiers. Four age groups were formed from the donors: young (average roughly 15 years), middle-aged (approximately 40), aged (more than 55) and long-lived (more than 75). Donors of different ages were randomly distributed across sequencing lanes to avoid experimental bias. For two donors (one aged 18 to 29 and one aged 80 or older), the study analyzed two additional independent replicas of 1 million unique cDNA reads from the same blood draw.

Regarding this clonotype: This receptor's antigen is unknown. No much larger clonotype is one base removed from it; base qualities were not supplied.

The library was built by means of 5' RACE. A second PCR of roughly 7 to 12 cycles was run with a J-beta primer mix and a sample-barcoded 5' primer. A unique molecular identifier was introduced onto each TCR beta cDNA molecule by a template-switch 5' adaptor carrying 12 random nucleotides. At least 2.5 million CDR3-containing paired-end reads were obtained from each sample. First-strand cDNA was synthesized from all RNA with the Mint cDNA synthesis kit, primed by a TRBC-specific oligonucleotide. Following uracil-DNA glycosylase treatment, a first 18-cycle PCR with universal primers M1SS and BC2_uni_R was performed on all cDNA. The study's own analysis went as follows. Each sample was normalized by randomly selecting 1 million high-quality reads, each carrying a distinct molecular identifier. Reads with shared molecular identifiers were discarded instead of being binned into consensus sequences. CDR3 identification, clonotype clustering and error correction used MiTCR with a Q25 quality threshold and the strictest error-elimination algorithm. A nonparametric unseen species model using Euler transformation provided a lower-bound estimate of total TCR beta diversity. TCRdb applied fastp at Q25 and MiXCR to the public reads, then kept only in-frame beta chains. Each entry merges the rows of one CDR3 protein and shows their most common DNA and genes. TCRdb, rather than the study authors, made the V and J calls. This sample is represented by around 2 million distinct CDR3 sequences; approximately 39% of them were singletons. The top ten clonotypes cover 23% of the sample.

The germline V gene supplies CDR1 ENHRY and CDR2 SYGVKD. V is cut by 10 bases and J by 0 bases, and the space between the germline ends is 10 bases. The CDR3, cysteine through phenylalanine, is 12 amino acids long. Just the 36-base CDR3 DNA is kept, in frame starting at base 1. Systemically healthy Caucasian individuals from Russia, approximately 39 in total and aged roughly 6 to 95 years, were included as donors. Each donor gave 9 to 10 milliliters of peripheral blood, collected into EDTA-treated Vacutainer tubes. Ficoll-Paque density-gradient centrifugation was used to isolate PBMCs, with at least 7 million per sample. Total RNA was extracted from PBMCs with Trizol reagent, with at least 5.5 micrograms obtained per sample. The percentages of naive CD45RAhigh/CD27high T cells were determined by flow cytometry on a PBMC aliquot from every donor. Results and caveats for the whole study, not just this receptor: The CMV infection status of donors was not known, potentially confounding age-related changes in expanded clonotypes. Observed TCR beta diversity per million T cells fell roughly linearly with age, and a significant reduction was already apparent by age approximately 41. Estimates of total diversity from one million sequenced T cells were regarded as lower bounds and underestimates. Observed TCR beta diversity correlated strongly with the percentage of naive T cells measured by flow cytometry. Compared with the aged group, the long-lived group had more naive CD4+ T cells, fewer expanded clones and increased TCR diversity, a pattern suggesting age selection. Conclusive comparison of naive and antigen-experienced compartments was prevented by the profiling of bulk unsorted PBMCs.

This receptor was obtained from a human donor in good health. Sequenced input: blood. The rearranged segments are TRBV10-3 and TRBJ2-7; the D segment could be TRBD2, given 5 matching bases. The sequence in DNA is TGTGCCACTACGGACTCCTCCTACGAGCAGTACTTC. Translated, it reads CATTDSSYEQYF.